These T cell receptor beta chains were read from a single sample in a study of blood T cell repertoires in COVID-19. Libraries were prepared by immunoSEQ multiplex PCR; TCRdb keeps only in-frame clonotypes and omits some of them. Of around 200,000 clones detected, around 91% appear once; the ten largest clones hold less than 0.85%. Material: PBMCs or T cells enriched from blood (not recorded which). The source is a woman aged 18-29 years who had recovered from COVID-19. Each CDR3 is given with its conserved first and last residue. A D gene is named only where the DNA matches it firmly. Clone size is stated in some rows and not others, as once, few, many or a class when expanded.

CASSLGRQSYGYTF,TGTGCCAGCAGCTTGGGGAGACAGTCCTATGGCTACACCTTC,TRBV5-8,TRBJ1-2,14,NA,NA
CSVDSGSRDGYTF,TGCAGCGTTGATTCCGGGAGTAGGGATGGCTACACCTTC,TRBV29-1,TRBJ1-2,13,NA,NA
CASSLELGRGTDTQYF,TGCGCCAGCAGCTTGGAACTCGGCAGGGGCACAGATACGCAGTATTTT,TRBV5-1,TRBJ2-3,16,NA,NA
CASSLGGTSGASYNEQFF,TGTGCCAGCAGCTTGGGGGGTACTAGCGGGGCATCCTACAATGAGCAGTTCTTC,TRBV5-4,TRBJ2-1,18,NA,TRBD2
CASSFGQGASGYVKEKLFF,TGTGCCAGCAGCTTCGGACAGGGGGCGTCCGGGTACGTGAAGGAAAAACTGTTTTTT,TRBV7-9,TRBJ1-4,19,NA,TRBD1
CASSLIERGSEAFF,TGTGCCAGCAGTCTCATCGAACGGGGGTCCGAAGCTTTCTTT,TRBV27,TRBJ1-1,14,NA,NA
CASSIGPGGIYQPQHF,TGTGCCAGTAGTATAGGTCCCGGCGGCATTTATCAGCCCCAGCATTTT,TRBV19,TRBJ1-5,16,NA,NA
CASNDRGRSETQYF,TGTGCCAGTAACGACAGGGGAAGGTCGGAGACCCAGTACTTC,TRBV19,TRBJ2-5,14,NA,TRBD1
CASSASGRGETQYF,TGTGCCAGCAGCGCTAGCGGGAGAGGGGAGACCCAGTACTTC,TRBV7-2,TRBJ2-5,14,NA,TRBD2
CASSGGGVGETQYF,TGTGCCAGCAGTGGTGGGGGGGTCGGAGAGACCCAGTACTTC,TRBV28,TRBJ2-5,14,NA,TRBD2
CASSFGSSYEQYF,TGTGCCAGCAGTTTCGGGAGCTCCTACGAGCAGTACTTC,TRBV12-3/TRBV12-4,TRBJ2-7,13,NA,NA
CASSLGQANNYGYTF,TGCGCCAGCAGCTTGGGACAGGCGAACAACTATGGCTACACCTTC,TRBV5-1,TRBJ1-2,15,NA,NA
CASSKRGLGNQPQHF,TGTGCCAGCAGTAAAAGGGGGTTAGGCAATCAGCCCCAGCATTTT,TRBV27,TRBJ1-5,15,NA,NA
CASSLKGPGTSGSAEQFF,TGTGCCAGCAGCTTAAAAGGGCCCGGGACTAGCGGGTCGGCGGAGCAGTTCTTC,TRBV7-9,TRBJ2-1,18,NA,TRBD2
CASSDARVGLAEQFF,TGTGCCAGCAGTGACGCGCGGGTTGGCCTCGCTGAGCAGTTCTTC,TRBV6-4,TRBJ2-1,15,NA,NA
CASSFLASDSGELFF,TGTGCCAGCAGCTTCCTAGCGTCGGATTCCGGGGAGCTGTTTTTT,TRBV7-2,TRBJ2-2,15,NA,NA
CASSLVSRGEQYF,TGTGCCAGCAGCTTAGTTAGCAGGGGCGAGCAGTACTTC,TRBV11-2,TRBJ2-7,13,NA,NA
CASSDSITSSTDEQFF,TGTGCCAGCAGTGACTCGATTACTAGCTCGACCGATGAGCAGTTCTTC,TRBV6-4,TRBJ2-1,16,NA,NA
CASSLGLAGVHEQYF,TGTGCCAGCAGCCTCGGACTAGCGGGAGTTCACGAGCAGTACTTC,TRBV11-3,TRBJ2-7,15,NA,TRBD2
CASSSDRNSGNTIYF,TGTGCCAGCAGCTCGGACAGGAACTCTGGAAACACCATATATTTT,TRBV27,TRBJ1-3,15,NA,TRBD1
CATSTSVSNEQFF,TGTGCCACCAGCACTAGCGTGTCCAATGAGCAGTTCTTC,TRBV3-1/TRBV3-2,TRBJ2-1,13,NA,TRBD2
CASSDGGRGETQYF,TGTGCCAGCAGTGATGGCGGCCGAGGGGAGACCCAGTACTTC,TRBV6-1,TRBJ2-5,14,once,NA
CASSLNGVSYGYTF,TGTGCCAGCAGCTTGAACGGAGTGAGCTATGGCTACACCTTC,TRBV5-4,TRBJ1-2,14,NA,NA
CASSGIQASDTEAFF,TGTGCCAGCAGTGGAATTCAGGCGTCTGACACTGAAGCTTTCTTT,TRBV27,TRBJ1-1,15,NA,NA
CASSGQTNTEAFF,TGTGCCAGCAGTGGACAAACGAACACTGAAGCTTTCTTT,TRBV2,TRBJ1-1,13,NA,NA
CASSKEVGTSGRAGGELFF,TGTGCCAGCAGCAAAGAAGTCGGGACTAGCGGGAGAGCCGGCGGGGAGCTGTTTTTT,TRBV21-1,TRBJ2-2,19,NA,NA
CASRTGVGNTIYF,TGTGCCAGCAGGACAGGGGTCGGAAACACCATATATTTT,TRBV2,TRBJ1-3,13,NA,TRBD1
CASSYNTGYYGYTF,TGTGCCAGCAGTTACAATACAGGCTACTATGGCTACACCTTC,TRBV6-2/TRBV6-3,TRBJ1-2,14,NA,NA
CASSPPDRGYGYTF,TGTGCCAGCAGTCCGCCCGACAGAGGATATGGCTACACCTTC,TRBV27,TRBJ1-2,14,few,NA
CASSKEGPRGSYEQYF,TGTGCCAGCAGCAAAGAAGGACCGCGGGGCTCCTACGAGCAGTACTTC,TRBV21-1,TRBJ2-7,16,NA,NA
CASSDPSGRSPPRGHEQFF,TGTGCCAGCAGTGATCCTTCCGGGCGGAGCCCCCCTAGAGGGCATGAGCAGTTCTTC,TRBV2,TRBJ2-1,19,NA,NA
CASRPGGSRPYEQYF,TGTGCCAGCAGGCCCGGGGGGTCGCGCCCCTACGAGCAGTACTTC,TRBV28,TRBJ2-7,15,NA,TRBD2
CASSPAGLQWDEQFF,TGTGCCAGCTCACCCGCGGGACTCCAGTGGGATGAGCAGTTCTTC,TRBV18,TRBJ2-1,15,NA,NA
CAWSALGASNSPLHF,TGTGCCTGGAGTGCCCTGGGGGCGTCCAATTCACCCCTCCACTTT,TRBV30,TRBJ1-6,15,NA,NA
CASSEPGRSYEQYF,TGTGCCAGCAGTGAACCAGGCCGATCCTACGAGCAGTACTTC,TRBV6-1,TRBJ2-7,14,NA,NA
CSASANRDREIDTQYF,TGCAGTGCTAGTGCAAACCGGGACAGGGAAATTGATACGCAGTATTTT,TRBV20-1,TRBJ2-3,16,NA,TRBD1
CASSSRGSSYEQYF,TGTGCCAGCAGCTCCCGGGGGAGCTCCTACGAGCAGTACTTC,TRBV7-2,TRBJ2-7,14,NA,NA
CASSLVGREIGTQYF,TGTGCCAGCAGCTTAGTGGGGCGGGAGATCGGTACGCAGTATTTT,TRBV7-2,TRBJ2-3,15,NA,TRBD2
CASSQTVQGNYNEQFF,TGCGCCAGCAGCCAAACTGTGCAGGGCAACTACAATGAGCAGTTCTTC,TRBV4-1,TRBJ2-1,16,NA,NA
CATSSGRALHF,TGTGCCACCAGCAGCGGTCGGGCCCTCCACTTT,TRBV15,TRBJ1-6,11,NA,NA
CASSLGLSGRADETQYF,TGTGCCAGCAGCTTAGGCCTCAGCGGGAGGGCCGATGAAACCCAGTACTTC,TRBV13,TRBJ2-5,17,NA,TRBD2
CASSLFPQVDTEAFF,TGTGCCAGCAGCTTGTTTCCCCAGGTCGACACTGAAGCTTTCTTT,TRBV7-6,TRBJ1-1,15,NA,NA
CASSSRASGANVLTF,TGTGCCAGCAGTTCGAGAGCGTCTGGGGCCAACGTCCTGACTTTC,TRBV6-2/TRBV6-3,TRBJ2-6,15,once,NA
CASSLASGGLTGELFF,TGTGCCAGCAGTTTAGCTAGCGGGGGACTCACCGGGGAGCTGTTTTTT,TRBV27,TRBJ2-2,16,NA,TRBD2
CASSQGQGFSEQYF,TGTGCCAGCAGCCAAGGCCAGGGGTTTAGCGAGCAGTACTTC,TRBV3-1/TRBV3-2,TRBJ2-7,14,NA,NA
CATRSGEPQHF,TGTGCCACCCGCTCGGGGGAGCCCCAGCATTTT,TRBV28,TRBJ1-5,11,NA,NA
CASSHIGLAEFTDTQYF,TGCGCCAGCAGCCACATCGGACTAGCGGAATTCACAGATACGCAGTATTTT,TRBV4-1,TRBJ2-3,17,NA,TRBD2
CASSISGTSQDF,TGTGCCAGCAGCATCTCCGGGACTAGTCAAGATTTT,TRBV6-5,TRBJ2-3,12,NA,TRBD2
CASSLGTGGETQYF,TGTGCCAGCAGCTTAGGCACAGGGGGTGAGACCCAGTACTTC,TRBV7-6,TRBJ2-5,14,NA,TRBD1
CSASSLAGVESYNEQFF,TGCAGTGCTAGTTCTCTAGCGGGAGTTGAATCCTACAATGAGCAGTTCTTC,TRBV20-1,TRBJ2-1,17,few,TRBD2
CASSLRPAGRGNTIYF,TGTGCCAGCAGTTTAAGACCGGCTGGGAGGGGAAACACCATATATTTT,TRBV28,TRBJ1-3,16,NA,NA